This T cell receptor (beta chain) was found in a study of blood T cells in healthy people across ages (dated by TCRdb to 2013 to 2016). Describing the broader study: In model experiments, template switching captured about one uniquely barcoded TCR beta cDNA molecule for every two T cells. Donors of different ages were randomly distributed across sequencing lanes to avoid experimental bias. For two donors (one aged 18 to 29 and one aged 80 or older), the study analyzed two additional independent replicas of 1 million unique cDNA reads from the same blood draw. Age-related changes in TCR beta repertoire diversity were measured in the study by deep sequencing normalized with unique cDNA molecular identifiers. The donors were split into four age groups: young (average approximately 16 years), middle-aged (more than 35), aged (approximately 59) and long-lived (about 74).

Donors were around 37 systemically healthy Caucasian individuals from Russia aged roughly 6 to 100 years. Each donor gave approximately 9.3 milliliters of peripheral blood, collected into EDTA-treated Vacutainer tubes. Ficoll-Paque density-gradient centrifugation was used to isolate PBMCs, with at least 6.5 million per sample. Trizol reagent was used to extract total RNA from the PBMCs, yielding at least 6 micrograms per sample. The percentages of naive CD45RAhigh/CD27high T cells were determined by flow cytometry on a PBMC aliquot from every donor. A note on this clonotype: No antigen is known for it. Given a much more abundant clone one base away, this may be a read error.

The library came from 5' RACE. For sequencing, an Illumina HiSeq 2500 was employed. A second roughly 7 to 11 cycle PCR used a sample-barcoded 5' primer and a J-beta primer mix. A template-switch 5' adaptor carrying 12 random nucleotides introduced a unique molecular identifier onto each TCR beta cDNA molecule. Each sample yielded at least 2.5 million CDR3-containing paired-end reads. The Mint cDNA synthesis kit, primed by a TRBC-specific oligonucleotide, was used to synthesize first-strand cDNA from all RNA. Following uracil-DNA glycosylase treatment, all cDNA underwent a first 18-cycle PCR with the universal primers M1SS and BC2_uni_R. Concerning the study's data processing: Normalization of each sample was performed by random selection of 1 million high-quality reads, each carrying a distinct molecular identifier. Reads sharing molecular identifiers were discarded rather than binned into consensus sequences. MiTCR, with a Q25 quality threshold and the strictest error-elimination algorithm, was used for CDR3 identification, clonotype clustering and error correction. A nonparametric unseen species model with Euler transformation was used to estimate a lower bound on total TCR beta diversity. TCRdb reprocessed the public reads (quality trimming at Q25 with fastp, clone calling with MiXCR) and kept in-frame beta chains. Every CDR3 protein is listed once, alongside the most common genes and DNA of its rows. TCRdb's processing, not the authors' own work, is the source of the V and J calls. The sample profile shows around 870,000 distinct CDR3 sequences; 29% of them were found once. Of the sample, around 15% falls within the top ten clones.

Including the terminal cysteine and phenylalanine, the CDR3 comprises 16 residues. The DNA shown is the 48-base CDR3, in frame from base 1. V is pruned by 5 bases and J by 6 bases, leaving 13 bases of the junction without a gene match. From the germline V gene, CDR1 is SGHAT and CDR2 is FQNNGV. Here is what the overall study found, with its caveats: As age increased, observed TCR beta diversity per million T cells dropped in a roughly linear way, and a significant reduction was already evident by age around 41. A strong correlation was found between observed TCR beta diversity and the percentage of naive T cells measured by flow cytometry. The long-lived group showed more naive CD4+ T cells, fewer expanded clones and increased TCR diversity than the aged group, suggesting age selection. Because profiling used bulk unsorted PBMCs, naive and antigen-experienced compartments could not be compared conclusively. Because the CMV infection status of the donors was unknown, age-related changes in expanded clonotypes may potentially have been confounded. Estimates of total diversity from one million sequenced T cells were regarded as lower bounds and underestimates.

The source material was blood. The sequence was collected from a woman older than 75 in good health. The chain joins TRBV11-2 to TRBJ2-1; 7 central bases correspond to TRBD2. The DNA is TGTGCCAGCAGCCCAAGCGGGGCCGGAATGTGCAATGAGCAGTTCTTC. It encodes CASSPSGAGMCNEQFF.